A selection of T cell receptor beta chains follows, all from one sample in a study of blood T cell repertoires in COVID-19. Method: immunoSEQ multiplex PCR; TCRdb's copy keeps in-frame clones and lacks some. The data hold approximately 80,000 clones, with more than 70% observed a single time. The sample taken for sequencing was peripheral blood. These receptors all come from a man in his fifties or sixties with active COVID-19. CDR3s include the opening cysteine and the closing phenylalanine or tryptophan. Each record gives: J gene, D gene, V gene, clone size, CDR3 DNA, CDR3 protein. A D gene is named only where the DNA matches it firmly. Some rows mark clone size as missing; the rest say once, few, many or name a class of expanded clone.

j_gene: TRBJ1-1
d_gene: -
v_gene: TRBV18
abundance: -
CDR3nt: TGTGCCAGCTCACCGGGCGAGAACACTGAAGCTTTCTTT
CDR3aa: CASSPGENTEAFF

j_gene: TRBJ1-5
d_gene: -
v_gene: TRBV6-5
abundance: -
CDR3nt: TGTGCCAGCCGATCCCGAGCTTTCGAGAAGCCCCAGCATTTT
CDR3aa: CASRSRAFEKPQHF

j_gene: TRBJ2-1
d_gene: TRBD1
v_gene: TRBV19
abundance: -
CDR3nt: TGTGCCAGTAGTATACCAGGGGGCTCCTACAATGAGCAGTTCTTC
CDR3aa: CASSIPGGSYNEQFF

j_gene: TRBJ1-4
d_gene: -
v_gene: TRBV4-2
abundance: -
CDR3nt: TGTGCCAGCAGCCAAGCGCCAGGGACTAATGAAAAACTGTTTTTT
CDR3aa: CASSQAPGTNEKLFF

j_gene: TRBJ2-7
d_gene: TRBD1
v_gene: TRBV28
abundance: -
CDR3nt: TGTGCCAGTTTTGACAGGGGGGCCACCTACGAGCAGTACTTC
CDR3aa: CASFDRGATYEQYF

j_gene: TRBJ1-4
d_gene: -
v_gene: TRBV27
abundance: -
CDR3nt: TGTGCCAGCAGTCGGACTAAGATAACTAATGAAAAACTGTTTTTT
CDR3aa: CASSRTKITNEKLFF

j_gene: TRBJ1-5
d_gene: TRBD1
v_gene: TRBV6-6
abundance: -
CDR3nt: TGTGCCAGCAGTTCAGGGGGCTCGAGCAATCAGCCCCAGCATTTT
CDR3aa: CASSSGGSSNQPQHF

j_gene: TRBJ2-1
d_gene: TRBD2
v_gene: TRBV5-4
abundance: -
CDR3nt: TGTGCCAGCAGCCCCCCGGCGGGAGAGGGTGAGCAGTTCTTC
CDR3aa: CASSPPAGEGEQFF

j_gene: TRBJ2-3
d_gene: TRBD2
v_gene: TRBV19
abundance: -
CDR3nt: TGTGCCAGTAGGGTGACTAGCGGGCCAGATACGCAGTATTTT
CDR3aa: CASRVTSGPDTQYF

j_gene: TRBJ2-1
d_gene: -
v_gene: TRBV5-1
abundance: -
CDR3nt: TGCGCCAGCACCATCTGGGACAAGTACAATGAGCAGTTCTTC
CDR3aa: CASTIWDKYNEQFF

j_gene: TRBJ2-7
d_gene: TRBD2
v_gene: TRBV9
abundance: -
CDR3nt: TGTGCCAGCAGCGCGACTAGCGGGAGTAACGAGCAGTACTTC
CDR3aa: CASSATSGSNEQYF

j_gene: TRBJ1-3
d_gene: TRBD1
v_gene: TRBV6-5
abundance: few
CDR3nt: TGTGCCAGCAGTTACTCGGGGACAGCTGGAAACACCATATATTTT
CDR3aa: CASSYSGTAGNTIYF

j_gene: TRBJ2-7
d_gene: -
v_gene: TRBV28
abundance: -
CDR3nt: TGTGCCAGCAGGTATTACTACGAGCAGTACTTC
CDR3aa: CASRYYYEQYF

j_gene: TRBJ1-6
d_gene: TRBD1
v_gene: TRBV3-1/TRBV3-2
abundance: -
CDR3nt: TGTGCCAGCAGCCAACAGGGGGCGTCCTATAATTCACCCCTCCACTTT
CDR3aa: CASSQQGASYNSPLHF

j_gene: TRBJ2-1
d_gene: TRBD2
v_gene: TRBV5-4
abundance: once
CDR3nt: TGTGCCAGCAGTGAGGGACTAGCGGGGTTAGAGCAGTTCTTC
CDR3aa: CASSEGLAGLEQFF

j_gene: TRBJ2-1
d_gene: TRBD2
v_gene: TRBV7-2
abundance: -
CDR3nt: TGTGCCAGCAGCTTAGGTCGACTAGCGGGGTCCTACAATGAGCAGTTCTTC
CDR3aa: CASSLGRLAGSYNEQFF

j_gene: TRBJ2-6
d_gene: -
v_gene: TRBV19
abundance: -
CDR3nt: TGTGCCAGTAGTGAACCACGACAGGCCTCTGGGGCCAACGTCCTGACTTTC
CDR3aa: CASSEPRQASGANVLTF

j_gene: TRBJ1-1
d_gene: -
v_gene: TRBV4-3
abundance: few
CDR3nt: TGCGCCAGCAGCCAAGTGTGGCGAGGGACTGAAGCTTTCTTT
CDR3aa: CASSQVWRGTEAFF

j_gene: TRBJ2-2
d_gene: TRBD2
v_gene: TRBV19
abundance: -
CDR3nt: TGTGCCACCCGACTAGCGGGGAACACCGGGGAGCTGTTTTTT
CDR3aa: CATRLAGNTGELFF

j_gene: TRBJ1-1
d_gene: TRBD1
v_gene: TRBV29-1
abundance: -
CDR3nt: TGCAGCACCAAAGGGGGCTCTGAAGCTTTCTTT
CDR3aa: CSTKGGSEAFF

j_gene: TRBJ2-2
d_gene: TRBD2
v_gene: TRBV9
abundance: -
CDR3nt: TGTGCCAGCAGCTTTCTAGCGGGAGGGTTGTCCACCGGGGAGCTGTTTTTT
CDR3aa: CASSFLAGGLSTGELFF

j_gene: TRBJ2-7
d_gene: -
v_gene: TRBV9
abundance: -
CDR3nt: TGTGCCAGCAGCGCCGGGGGGCTTTACGAGCAGTACTTC
CDR3aa: CASSAGGLYEQYF

j_gene: TRBJ2-1
d_gene: TRBD2
v_gene: TRBV28
abundance: -
CDR3nt: TGTGCCAGCAGCCTAGCGGGAGGGTACAATGAGCAGTTCTTC
CDR3aa: CASSLAGGYNEQFF

j_gene: TRBJ2-2
d_gene: TRBD1
v_gene: TRBV19
abundance: -
CDR3nt: TGTGCCAGTAAAAAGGGACAGGGCAGCACCGGGGAGCTGTTTTTT
CDR3aa: CASKKGQGSTGELFF

j_gene: TRBJ2-7
d_gene: -
v_gene: TRBV4-1
abundance: few
CDR3nt: TGCGCCAGCAGCCAAGACCACGCGGGTGGCTACGAGCAGTACTTC
CDR3aa: CASSQDHAGGYEQYF

j_gene: TRBJ1-1
d_gene: -
v_gene: TRBV7-3
abundance: -
CDR3nt: TGTGCCAGCAACTGCAAAAACGGGGACACTGAAGCTTTCTTT
CDR3aa: CASNCKNGDTEAFF

j_gene: TRBJ2-1
d_gene: -
v_gene: TRBV5-4
abundance: -
CDR3nt: TGTGCCAGCAGCGGAAAGGGGGTCGGGAATGAGCAGTTCTTC
CDR3aa: CASSGKGVGNEQFF

j_gene: TRBJ2-5
d_gene: TRBD2
v_gene: TRBV7-3
abundance: -
CDR3nt: TGTGCCAGCAGCGCCCACCGGACTAGCGGGGGACGGGAGACCCAGTACTTC
CDR3aa: CASSAHRTSGGRETQYF

j_gene: TRBJ1-3
d_gene: TRBD1
v_gene: TRBV5-6
abundance: -
CDR3nt: TGTGCCAGCAGCCCTACCCCGACAGGGATGGGAAACACCATATATTTT
CDR3aa: CASSPTPTGMGNTIYF

j_gene: TRBJ1-2
d_gene: TRBD1
v_gene: TRBV28
abundance: -
CDR3nt: TGTGCCAGCAGTTTGGGACAGCGGAACCCTACTCGTACCTATGGCTACACCTTC
CDR3aa: CASSLGQRNPTRTYGYTF

j_gene: TRBJ2-5
d_gene: TRBD2
v_gene: TRBV6-2/TRBV6-3
abundance: few
CDR3nt: TGTGCCAGCAGTTACCGCCGACTAGCGGGGGGACCAATTGAAGAGACCCAGTACTTC
CDR3aa: CASSYRRLAGGPIEETQYF

j_gene: TRBJ1-1
d_gene: -
v_gene: TRBV19
abundance: -
CDR3nt: TGTGCCAGTAGTTATATGACAGATGAAGCTTTCTTT
CDR3aa: CASSYMTDEAFF

j_gene: TRBJ2-5
d_gene: TRBD2
v_gene: TRBV7-2
abundance: -
CDR3nt: TGTGCCAGCAGCCGGCGGGGGGGACAGACCCAGTACTTC
CDR3aa: CASSRRGGQTQYF

j_gene: TRBJ2-7
d_gene: TRBD2
v_gene: TRBV4-2
abundance: few
CDR3nt: TGTGCCAGCAGCCAAATAGCGGGGGGCTTAACCTCCTACGAGCAGTACTTC
CDR3aa: CASSQIAGGLTSYEQYF

j_gene: TRBJ1-1
d_gene: -
v_gene: TRBV5-5
abundance: -
CDR3nt: TGTGCCAGCAGCTTGGCCACAGGGCGGAGTGAAGCTTTCTTT
CDR3aa: CASSLATGRSEAFF

j_gene: TRBJ2-2
d_gene: TRBD2
v_gene: TRBV5-1
abundance: -
CDR3nt: TGCGCCAGCAGCTTAGGGACTAACCTGAACACCGGGGAGCTGTTTTTT
CDR3aa: CASSLGTNLNTGELFF

j_gene: TRBJ2-3
d_gene: -
v_gene: TRBV5-1
abundance: -
CDR3nt: TGCGCCAGCAGCCGGGACTTTACAGATACGCAGTATTTT
CDR3aa: CASSRDFTDTQYF

j_gene: TRBJ2-7
d_gene: -
v_gene: TRBV18
abundance: -
CDR3nt: TGTGCCAGCTCACCTGTTCCGGGGGAGAGCTCCTACGAGCAGTACTTC
CDR3aa: CASSPVPGESSYEQYF

j_gene: TRBJ2-7
d_gene: -
v_gene: TRBV5-6
abundance: -
CDR3nt: TGTGCCAGCAGCGGCGGGACCCTCGGACAGTACTTC
CDR3aa: CASSGGTLGQYF

j_gene: TRBJ1-1
d_gene: TRBD1
v_gene: TRBV27
abundance: -
CDR3nt: TGTGCCAGCAGTTTAGGACAGGGGGGTTGGAAGGAAGCTTTCTTT
CDR3aa: CASSLGQGGWKEAFF